The sequence of this T cell receptor beta chain was determined in a study of CD8+ T cells in alopecia areata. Trimming removed 1 base at V and 2 bases at J, with 8 bases between. From germline, CDR1 is KGHSH and CDR2 LQKENI. The CDR3 sequence is 14 residues long. Reverse transcribed after extraction, RNA yielded cDNA as the sequencing template. Sequencing was performed with immunoSEQ multiplex PCR; in TCRdb, only in-frame clones are kept and a portion is missing. The sample yields more than 95,000 clones, less than 50% seen once. The clonotype was recovered from a human donor with alopecia areata. This rearrangement joins TRBV18 to TRBJ2-5; D gene uncertain. Sequenced sample: CD4+ T cells sorted from blood. For the CDR3, the DNA is TGTGCCAGCTCACCACTCCTGGGGCAAGAGACCCAGTACTTC. Translating gives CASSPLLGQETQYF.